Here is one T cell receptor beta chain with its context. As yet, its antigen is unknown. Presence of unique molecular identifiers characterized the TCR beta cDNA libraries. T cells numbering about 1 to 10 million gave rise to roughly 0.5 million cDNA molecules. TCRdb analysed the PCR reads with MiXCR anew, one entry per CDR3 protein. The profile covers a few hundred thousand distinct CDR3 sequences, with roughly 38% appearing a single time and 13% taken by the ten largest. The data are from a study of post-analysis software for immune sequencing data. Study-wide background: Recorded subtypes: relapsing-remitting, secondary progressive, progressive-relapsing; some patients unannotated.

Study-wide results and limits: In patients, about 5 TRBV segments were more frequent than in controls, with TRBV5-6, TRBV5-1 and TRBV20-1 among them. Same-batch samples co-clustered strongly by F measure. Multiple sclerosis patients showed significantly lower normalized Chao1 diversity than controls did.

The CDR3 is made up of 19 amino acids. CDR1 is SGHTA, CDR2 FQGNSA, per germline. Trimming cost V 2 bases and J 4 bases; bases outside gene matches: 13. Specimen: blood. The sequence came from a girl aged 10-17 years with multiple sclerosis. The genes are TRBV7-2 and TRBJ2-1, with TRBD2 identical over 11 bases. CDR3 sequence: CASSLQLAGGYSGYNEQFF. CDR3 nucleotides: TGTGCCAGCAGCTTACAGCTAGCGGGGGGATACTCCGGTTACAATGAGCAGTTCTTC.